These 20 T cell receptor beta chains originate from one sample sequenced in a study of CD8+CD57+ T cells in acquired aplastic anemia. By flow cytometry, patients selected for sequencing had shown an expansion of CD8+CD57+ cells. Profiles of TCR beta VDJ and CDR3 were generated from a genomic DNA template. TCRdb ran MiXCR on the reads and lists one entry per CDR3 protein. The sample has under 500,000 distinct CDR3 sequences; roughly a third are singletons. Sequencing was done on a sample of sorted CD4+, CD8+, or CD8+CD57+ T cells (not recorded which) from PBMCs. Receptors were obtained from a human donor with aplastic anemia.

CDR3 amino acids: CTSSPQVDSQETQYF. As DNA, the CDR3 is TGTACCAGCAGCCCCCAGGTTGACAGCCAAGAGACCCAGTACTTC. V and J are TRBV7-2 and TRBJ2-5; D perhaps matches TRBD1 (5 bases). Looked up from germline, CDR1 is SGHTA and CDR2 is FQGNSA. V gave up 5 bases and J gave up 1 base, with 14 bases separating them. The CDR3 has 15 residues.

There are many counts of this clonotype. This sequence joins TRBV10-1 and TRBJ1-1; D is possibly TRBD1 (6 bases). Germline V gene data show CDR1 as WNHNN and CDR2 as SYGVQD (reference sequence). The CDR3 covers 15 residues. V lost 5 bases to trimming and J lost 1 base, with 14 bases between them. CDR3 protein: CASSHAGAGNTEAFF. In DNA form, the CDR3 reads TGCGCCAGCAGTCACGCAGGGGCTGGGAACACTGAAGCTTTCTTT.

This clonotype was counted ten times or more. CDR3 bases: TGCAGTGCTAGATCCGGGGTTGGGGACGGATCGAGAGGCTATGGCTACACCTTC. It codes for CSARSGVGDGSRGYGYTF. J is TRBJ1-2 and V is TRBV20-1, with D possibly being TRBD1 (5 bases). This CDR3 is 18 amino acids long. V lost 2 bases and J lost 4, with 26 bases in between. Germline lookup yields CDR1 DFQATT and CDR2 SNEGSKA (reference sequence).

The chain couples TRBV7-9 to TRBJ1-1; TRBD1 matches 9 bases. The CDR3 has 14 amino acids. Germline V gives CDR1 SEHNR, CDR2 FQNEAQ (reference sequence). The junction had 5 bases not matched to a gene; V was cut back by 4 bases and J by 5 bases. In DNA form, the CDR3 reads TGTGCCAGCAGCTGGACAGGGGAAAGGACTGAAGCTTTCTTT. The encoded protein is CASSWTGERTEAFF.

V usage is TRBV14 and J usage is TRBJ1-1, with a possible D match to TRBD1 (6 bases). The CDR3 length is 18 residues. Looked up from germline, CDR1 is SGHDN and CDR2 is FVKESK. V shed 3 bases and J shed 5 bases, with 25 bases lying between them. The CDR3 here is CASSHPYAGTRRGTEAFF. The CDR3 region has the DNA TGTGCCAGCAGCCACCCTTACGCCGGGACACGGAGGGGTACTGAAGCTTTCTTT.

In this sample, this clonotype turned up a few times. The chain has TRBV11-1 and TRBJ1-6; 8 bases line up with TRBD1. V shed 5 bases, J shed 1 base, and the junction held 7 bases outside the gene matches. Germline values: CDR1 SGHAT, CDR2 FQDESV (reference sequence). The CDR3 consists of 17 residues. The CDR3 DNA reads as TGTGCCAGCAGCCAATGGACAGGGATTTCCTATAATTCACCCCTCCACTTT. It translates to CASSQWTGISYNSPLHF.

This clonotype appeared a few times. This sequence joins TRBV20-1 and TRBJ2-7; D not certain. V was shortened by 5 bases and J by 6 bases, with 20 bases between the two germline ends. This CDR3 spans 14 amino acids. Germline loops: CDR1 DFQATT, CDR2 SNEGSKA (reference sequence). DNA of the CDR3: TGCAGTGCTCCTTCTCTTCTGGCCGCCCCCGAGCAGTACTTC. It encodes CSAPSLLAAPEQYF.

The chain is built from TRBV20-1 and TRBJ1-1; TRBD1 is a possible D gene (5 bases). This CDR3 has 13 amino acids. Between the trimmed V and J ends, which lost 3 bases and 5 bases, there was a span of 13 bases. The V gene's germline CDR1 is DFQATT and CDR2 SNEGSKA (reference sequence). CDR3 sequence (DNA): TGCAGTGCTAGTGCGGGGGGGGGAACTGAAGCTTTCTTT. This gives the protein CSASAGGGTEAFF.

This clonotype was observed a handful of times. J is TRBJ1-1 and V is TRBV7-3; D remains unclear. The CDR3 has 12 amino acids. V gave up 8 bases and J gave up 0 bases, with 7 bases separating them. CDR1 is SGHTA, CDR2 FQGTGA, per germline. The CDR3 here is CASALLNTEAFF. CDR3 coding DNA: TGTGCCAGCGCACTCCTGAACACTGAAGCTTTCTTT. Combining the CDR3 with reference TRBV7-3 and TRBJ1-1 gives the whole variable domain GAGVSQTPSNKVTEKGKYVELRCDPISGHTALYWYRQSLGQGPEFLIYFQGTGAADDSGLPNDRFFAVRPEGSVSTLKIQRTERGDSAVYLCASALLNTEAFFGQGTRLTVV.

Comment on this clonotype: Mismatch with germline at one junction end may stem from a read error. The rearrangement joins TRBV11-2 to TRBJ1-3, with a tentative D call TRBD1 (5 bases). This CDR3 spans 14 amino acids. Germline CDR1 is SGHAT and CDR2 is FQNNGV. The CDR3 spells CAGSPGSTGNTIYF. The CDR3 DNA follows: TGTGCCGGCAGCCCAGGGAGCACTGGAAACACCATATATTTT.

V gene TRBV3-1 combines with J gene TRBJ2-3, with D maybe TRBD2 (6 bases). The CDR3 runs to 15 residues. From germline, CDR1 is LGHDT and CDR2 YNNKEL (reference sequence). Trimming removed 1 base at V and 1 base at J, with 9 bases between. Written as DNA, the CDR3 is TGTGCCAGCAGCCAAGGGGGGGAGGGCACAGATACGCAGTATTTT. Translating gives CASSQGGEGTDTQYF.

As regards this clonotype: This may be a read error: a much more frequent sequence differs by one nucleotide. The chain employs TRBV10-2 and TRBJ1-6; D is possibly TRBD1 (6 bases). Deletions cut 2 bases from V and 3 bases from J, with 8 bases between. The CDR3 loop spans 15 amino acids. Germline V lookup: CDR1 WSHSY, CDR2 SAAADI. The DNA for the CDR3 is TGCGCCAGCAGTGAGGGACAGAGCTATAATTCACCCCTCCACTTT. This gives the protein CASSEGQSYNSPLHF.

The table lists this clonotype with many counts. The CDR3 DNA reads TGTGCCAGCAGGCAGACAGGGGGGAACACTGAAGCTTTCTTT. This encodes CASRQTGGNTEAFF. J is TRBJ1-1 and V is TRBV25-1; 9 bases agree with TRBD1. The V segment lost 6 bases and the J segment 1 base; nucleotides outside the gene matches: 3. CDR1 MGHDK and CDR2 SYGVNS come from the germline V gene. This CDR3 is 14 amino acids long. Full variable domain (rest looked up from reference TRBV25-1 and TRBJ1-1): EADIYQTPRYLVIGTGKKITLECSQTMGHDKMYWYQQDPGMELHLIHYSYGVNSTEKGDLSSESTVSRIRTEHFPLTLESARPSHTSQYLCASRQTGGNTEAFFGQGTRLTVV.

This clonotype was counted many times. The chain uses TRBV24-1 and TRBJ2-5; the D call may be TRBD1 or TRBD2 (5 bases each). V lost 3 bases to trimming and J lost 4 bases, with 5 bases between them. Germline CDR1 is KGHDR and CDR2 is SFDVKD. The CDR3 consists of 12 residues. CDR3 nucleotide sequence: TGTGCCACCAGTGATGGGGGAGAGACCCAGTACTTC. Amino acids: CATSDGGETQYF.

The sample holds a few counts of this clonotype. For the CDR3, the DNA is TGTGCCAGCACCACCGAGTGGGGGAATGGCTACACCTTC. This encodes CASTTEWGNGYTF. The chain uses TRBV6-1 and TRBJ1-2; D is perhaps TRBD1 (5 bases). V shed 7 bases and J shed 6 bases, with 15 bases lying between them. This CDR3 spans 13 amino acids. CDR1 is MNHNS, CDR2 SASEGT, per germline.

This clonotype was found a few times. The gene calls are TRBV5-4 and TRBJ2-2; tentative D call: TRBD2 (7 bases). This CDR3 is built from 15 residues. Germline loops: CDR1 SGHNT, CDR2 YYREEE (reference sequence). The V end was cut by 7 bases, the J end by 6 bases, with 19 bases between. CDR3 sequence reads: CASGVNGGQSGELFF. The CDR3 DNA reads as TGTGCCAGCGGCGTTAACGGGGGGCAATCCGGGGAGCTGTTTTTT.

This clonotype was recorded a few times. V is TRBV6-2 or TRBV6-3 and J is TRBJ2-1, with a weak D call TRBD1 (6 bases). Germline V gene sequence: CDR1 MNHEY, CDR2 SVGEGT. This CDR3 is built from 16 residues. With 1 base removed from V and 3 bases from J, the gap between germline ends came to 13 bases. CDR3 DNA: TGTGCCAGCAGTTACTTATTTCAGGGGAACTACAATGAGCAGTTCTTC. Protein product: CASSYLFQGNYNEQFF.

This clonotype came up many times. The chain is built from TRBV19 and TRBJ1-2; D not certain. Trimming removed 1 base at V and 8 bases at J, with 11 bases between. The CDR3 is 13 residues long. Germline V gene data show CDR1 as LNHDA and CDR2 as SQIVND (reference sequence). The CDR3 is CASSIGQLRGYTF. CDR3 DNA sequence: TGTGCCAGTAGTATAGGACAACTTCGGGGCTACACCTTC.

The chain is built from TRBV11-1 and TRBJ1-6, with D unclear. Germline CDR1 SGHAT, CDR2 FQDESV (reference sequence). Trimming took 7 bases from V and 0 from J, leaving 16 bases between them. This CDR3 spans 17 amino acids. CDR3 loop: CASTQTKGSSYNSPLHF. The CDR3 region has the DNA TGTGCCAGCACCCAGACGAAGGGAAGCTCCTATAATTCACCCCTCCACTTT.

This clonotype was found a few times. The rearrangement joins TRBV7-2 to TRBJ1-5; D is ambiguous. The CDR3 runs 13 residues. Germline CDR1 is SGHTA and CDR2 is FQGNSA. Trimming cost V 4 bases and J 7 bases, with 11 bases left between them. The DNA of the CDR3 is TGTGCCAGCAGCTCCGGACTGAAACAGCCCCAGCATTTT. Its protein is CASSSGLKQPQHF.